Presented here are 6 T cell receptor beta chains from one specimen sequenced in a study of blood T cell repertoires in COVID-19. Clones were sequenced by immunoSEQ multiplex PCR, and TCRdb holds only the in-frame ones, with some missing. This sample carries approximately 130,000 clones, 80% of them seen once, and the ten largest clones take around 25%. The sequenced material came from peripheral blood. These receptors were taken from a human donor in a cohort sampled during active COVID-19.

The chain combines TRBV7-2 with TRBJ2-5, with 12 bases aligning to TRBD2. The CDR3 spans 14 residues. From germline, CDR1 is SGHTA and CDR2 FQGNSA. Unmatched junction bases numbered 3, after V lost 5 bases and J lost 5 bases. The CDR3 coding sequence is TGTGCCAGCAGCGCACTAGCGGGGGGTGAGACCCAGTACTTC. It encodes CASSALAGGETQYF.

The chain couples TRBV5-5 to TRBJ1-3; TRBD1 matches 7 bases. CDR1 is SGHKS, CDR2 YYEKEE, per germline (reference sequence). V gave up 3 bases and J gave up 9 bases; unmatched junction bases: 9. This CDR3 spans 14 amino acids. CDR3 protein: CASSSEGGSGTIYF. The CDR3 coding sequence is TGTGCCAGCAGCTCCGAAGGGGGCTCTGGCACCATATATTTT. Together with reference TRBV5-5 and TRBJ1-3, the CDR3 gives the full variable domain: DAGVTQSPTHLIKTRGQQVTLRCSPISGHKSVSWYQQVLGQGPQFIFQYYEKEERGRGNFPDRFSARQFPNYSSELNVNALLLGDSALYLCASSSEGGSGTIYFGEGSWLTVV.

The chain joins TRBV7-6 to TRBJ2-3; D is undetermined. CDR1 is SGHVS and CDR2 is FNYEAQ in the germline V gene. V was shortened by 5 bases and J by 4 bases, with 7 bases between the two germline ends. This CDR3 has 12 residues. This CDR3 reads CASSRVADTQYF. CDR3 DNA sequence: TGTGCCAGCAGCCGTGTTGCAGATACGCAGTATTTT.

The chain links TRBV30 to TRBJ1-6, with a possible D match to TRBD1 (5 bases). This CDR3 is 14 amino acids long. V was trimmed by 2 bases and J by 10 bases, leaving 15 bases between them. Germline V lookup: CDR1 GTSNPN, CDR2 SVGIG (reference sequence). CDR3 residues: CAWSYRQGGSPLHF. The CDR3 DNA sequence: TGTGCCTGGAGTTATCGGCAGGGCGGCTCACCCCTCCACTTT.

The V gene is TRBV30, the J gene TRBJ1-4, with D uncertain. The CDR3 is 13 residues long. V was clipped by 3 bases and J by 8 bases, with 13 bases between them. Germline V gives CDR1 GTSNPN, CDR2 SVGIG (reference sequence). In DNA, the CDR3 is TGTGCCTGGAGCGGGAGTCTCCGGGAAAAACTGTTTTTT. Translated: CAWSGSLREKLFF.

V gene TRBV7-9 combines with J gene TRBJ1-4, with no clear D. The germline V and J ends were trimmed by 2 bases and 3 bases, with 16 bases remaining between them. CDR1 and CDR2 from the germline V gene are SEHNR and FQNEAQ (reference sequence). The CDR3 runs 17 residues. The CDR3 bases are TGTGCCAGCAGCTTACTCCCAGCTTTCGGAGCTAATGAAAAACTGTTTTTT. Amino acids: CASSLLPAFGANEKLFF.